The present entry profiles one T cell receptor (beta chain) with its context. Source study methods: Amplification from reference gene primers served as the basis for estimated nucleated cell counts. The protocol was immunoSEQ multiplex PCR, while the TCRdb copy is restricted to in-frame clones and leaves out a portion. From that table come the V and J calls and clone size; the DNA was used to work out D and trimming. The table lists roughly 300,000 clones, around 90% of them singletons. Germline CDR1 and CDR2: SGHVS and FQNEAQ. V was cut by 4 bases and J by 6 bases, with 9 bases left in between. The CDR3 is 13 residues long. This specimen comes from a study of blood T cell repertoires in COVID-19. Study-wide context: Sites in the United States, Italy and Spain provided acute and convalescent COVID-19 samples. In each case, the material was cDNA or gDNA derived from T cells, B-cell-depleted T cells, or PBMCs.

Enrolment of Seattle patients took place during active infection, and they were followed longitudinally. This receptor was identified in a woman in her twenties or thirties with COVID-19, enrolled during active disease. The sequenced sample consisted of peripheral blood. The chain carries TRBV7-8 and TRBJ2-2; D is ambiguous. The CDR3, as DNA: TGTGCCAGCAGCTCTCGGCGGCCCGGGGAGCTGTTTTTT. It translates to CASSSRRPGELFF.